This TCR beta chain is drawn from a study of blood T cell repertoires in COVID-19. Ages ranged from about 18 to 89 years, with residence in 24 US areas. Sequenced by immunoSEQ multiplex PCR; TCRdb stores in-frame clones only, minus some. The top ten clones hold around 3.2% of a sample with about 220,000 clones, roughly nine tenths of them seen once. Trimming shortened V by 5 bases and J by 1 base, and 14 bases separated the two germline ends. Per the germline V gene, CDR1 is SGHVS and CDR2 is FNYEAQ. This CDR3 contains 15 residues. This TCR was recovered from a woman under 30 in a cohort exposed to, infected with or recovered from COVID-19 (not recorded which). Sample: PBMCs or T cells enriched from blood (not recorded which). J is TRBJ1-1 and V is TRBV7-6, with D possibly matching TRBD1 (6 bases). The chain's CDR3 is CASSTGGGENTEAFF. CDR3 DNA sequence: TGTGCCAGCAGCACGGGGGGGGGCGAGAACACTGAAGCTTTCTTT.